This TCR beta chain was found in a study of blood T cell repertoires in COVID-19. Data came from immunoSEQ multiplex PCR; TCRdb stores just in-frame clones and leaves some out. The table lists around 150,000 clones, around three quarters of them singletons. This clone was seen only a few times. This TCR was sampled from a man between 45 and 60 years old with acute or convalescent COVID-19. Sequencing was done on a sample of peripheral blood.

The DNA for the CDR3 is TGTGCCAGCAGTGAACTGGCTGCAGGTAGTGGCTACACCTTC. This translates into CASSELAAGSGYTF. The V gene is TRBV2, the J gene TRBJ1-2; D remains ambiguous. Per germline, CDR1 SNHLY and CDR2 FYNNEI. CDR3 size: 14 residues. The V gene lost 2 bases and the J gene lost 7 bases, with 14 bases spanning the gap.